The clone carrying this T cell receptor (beta chain) has more than one count but fewer than ten. Its antigen remains unknown. The data were obtained in a study of blood T cells in healthy people across ages. Study results and caveats: The authors considered diversity estimates from one million T cells to be underestimates.

Germline CDR1 and CDR2: SGHRS and YFSETQ. V lost 4 bases and J 2 bases, leaving 10 bases between the germline ends. The CDR3 has 15 amino acids. Together with a sample-barcoded 5' primer, a J-beta primer mix was included in a second PCR lasting roughly 6 to 12 cycles. TCRdb recomputed calls from the 5' RACE reads with MiXCR, one row per CDR3 protein. Here the sample spans 780,000 or so distinct CDR3 sequences, 53% being singletons. This sequence originates from a man older than 75 in good health. This sequence joins TRBV5-1 and TRBJ2-6; D remains ambiguous. Sequenced sample: blood. The CDR3, as DNA: TGCGCCAGCAGCACCGACGAGACTGGGGCCAACGTCCTGACTTTC. This gives the protein CASSTDETGANVLTF.